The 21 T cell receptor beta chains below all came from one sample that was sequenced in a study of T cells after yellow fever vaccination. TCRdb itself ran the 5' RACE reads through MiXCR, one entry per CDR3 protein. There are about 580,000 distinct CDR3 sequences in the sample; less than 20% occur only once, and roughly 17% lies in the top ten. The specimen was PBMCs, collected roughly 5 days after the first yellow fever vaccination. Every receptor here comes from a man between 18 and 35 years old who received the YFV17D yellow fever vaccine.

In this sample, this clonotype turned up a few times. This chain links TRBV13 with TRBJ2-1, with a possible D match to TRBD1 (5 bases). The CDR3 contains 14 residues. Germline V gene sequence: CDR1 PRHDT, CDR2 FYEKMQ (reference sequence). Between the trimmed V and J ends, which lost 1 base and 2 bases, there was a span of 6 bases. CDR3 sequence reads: CASSLVGPYNEQFF. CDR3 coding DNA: TGTGCCAGCAGCTTAGTGGGGCCCTACAATGAGCAGTTCTTC.

The CDR3 protein is CAGHSGNTIYF. CDR3 coding DNA: TGTGCCGGCCACTCTGGAAACACCATATATTTT. This chain uses TRBV10-3 with TRBJ1-3; no clear D. The CDR3 covers 11 residues. V lost 11 bases to trimming and J lost 0 bases, with 5 bases between them. Germline V gene data show CDR1 as ENHRY and CDR2 as SYGVKD.

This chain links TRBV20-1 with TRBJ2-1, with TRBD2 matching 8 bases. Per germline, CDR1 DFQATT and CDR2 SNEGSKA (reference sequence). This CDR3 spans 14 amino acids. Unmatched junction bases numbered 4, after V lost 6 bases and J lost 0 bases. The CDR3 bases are TGCAGTGCCGGGGGGGGGACCTCCTACAATGAGCAGTTCTTC. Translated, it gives CSAGGGTSYNEQFF.

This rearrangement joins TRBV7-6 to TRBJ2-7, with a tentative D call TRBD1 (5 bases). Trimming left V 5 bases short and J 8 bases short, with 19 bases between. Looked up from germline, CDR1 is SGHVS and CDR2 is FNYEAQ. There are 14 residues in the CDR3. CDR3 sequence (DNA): TGTGCCAGCAGCAGCCAAGGGGCCACCTCTCAGCAGTACTTC. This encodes CASSSQGATSQQYF.

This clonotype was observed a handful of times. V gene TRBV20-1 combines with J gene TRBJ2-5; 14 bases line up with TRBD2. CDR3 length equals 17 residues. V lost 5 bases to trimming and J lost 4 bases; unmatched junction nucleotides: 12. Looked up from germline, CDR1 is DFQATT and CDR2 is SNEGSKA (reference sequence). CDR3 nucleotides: TGCAGTGCTTGCATGACTAGCGGGGGGGCTCCGGGAGAGACCCAGTACTTC. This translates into CSACMTSGGAPGETQYF.

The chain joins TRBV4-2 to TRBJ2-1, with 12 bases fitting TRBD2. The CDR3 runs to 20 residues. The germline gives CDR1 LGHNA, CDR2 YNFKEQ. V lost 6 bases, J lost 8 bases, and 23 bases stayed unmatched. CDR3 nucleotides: TGTGCCAGCAGGAATCTGGGACAGGGGTGGCTAGCGGGGGGGGTCGATGAGCAGTTCTTC. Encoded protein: CASRNLGQGWLAGGVDEQFF.

In nucleotides, the CDR3 is TGTGCCAGTGATTCGGACAGGGGGAGATCCGGGGAGCTGTTTTTT. This gives the protein CASDSDRGRSGELFF. V and J are TRBV19 and TRBJ2-2, with 10 bases identical to TRBD1. Germline CDR1 is LNHDA and CDR2 is SQIVND (reference sequence). Trimming took 8 bases from V and 6 from J; bases not matched to a gene: 9. This CDR3 region has 15 residues.

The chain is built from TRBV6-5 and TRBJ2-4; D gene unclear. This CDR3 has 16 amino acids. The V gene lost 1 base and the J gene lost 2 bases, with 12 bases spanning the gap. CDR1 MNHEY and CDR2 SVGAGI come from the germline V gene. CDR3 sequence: CASSYYPGATKNIQYF. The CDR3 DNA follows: TGTGCCAGCAGTTACTACCCTGGAGCAACCAAAAACATTCAGTACTTC.

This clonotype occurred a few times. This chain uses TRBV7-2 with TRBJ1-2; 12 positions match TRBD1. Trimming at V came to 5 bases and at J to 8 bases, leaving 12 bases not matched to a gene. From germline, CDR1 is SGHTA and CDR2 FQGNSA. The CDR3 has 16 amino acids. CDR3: CASSPNLGTGGGGYTF. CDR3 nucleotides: TGTGCCAGCAGCCCAAACCTTGGGACAGGGGGCGGCGGCTACACCTTC. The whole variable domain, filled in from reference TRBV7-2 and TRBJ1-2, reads GAGVSQSPSNKVTEKGKDVELRCDPISGHTALYWYRQSLGQGLEFLIYFQGNSAPDKSGLPSDRFSAERTGGSVSTLTIQRTQQEDSAVYLCASSPNLGTGGGGYTFGSGTRLTVV.

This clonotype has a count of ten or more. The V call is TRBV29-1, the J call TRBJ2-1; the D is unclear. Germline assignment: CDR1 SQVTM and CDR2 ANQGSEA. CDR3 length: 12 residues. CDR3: CSAEFRDNEQFF. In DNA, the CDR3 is TGCAGTGCCGAGTTCCGGGACAATGAGCAGTTCTTC.

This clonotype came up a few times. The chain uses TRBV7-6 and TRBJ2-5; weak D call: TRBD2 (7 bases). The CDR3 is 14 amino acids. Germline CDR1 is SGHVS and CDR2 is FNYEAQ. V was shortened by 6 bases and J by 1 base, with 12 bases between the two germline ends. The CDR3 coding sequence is TGTGCCAGCAGTGACGGGGGGCGCCAAGAGACCCAGTACTTC. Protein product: CASSDGGRQETQYF.

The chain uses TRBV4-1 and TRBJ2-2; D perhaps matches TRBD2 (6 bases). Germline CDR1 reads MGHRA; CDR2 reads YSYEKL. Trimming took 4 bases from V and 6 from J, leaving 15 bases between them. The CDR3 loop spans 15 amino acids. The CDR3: CASSRDLASAGELFF. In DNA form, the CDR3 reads TGCGCCAGCAGCCGGGACCTAGCGAGCGCCGGGGAGCTGTTTTTT.

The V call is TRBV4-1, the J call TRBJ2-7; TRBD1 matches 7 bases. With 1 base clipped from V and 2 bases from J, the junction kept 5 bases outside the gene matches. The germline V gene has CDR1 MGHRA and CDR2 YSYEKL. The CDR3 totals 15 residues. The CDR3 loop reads CASSQGPQGPYEQYV. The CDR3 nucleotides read TGCGCCAGCAGCCAAGGTCCACAGGGGCCCTACGAGCAGTACGTC.

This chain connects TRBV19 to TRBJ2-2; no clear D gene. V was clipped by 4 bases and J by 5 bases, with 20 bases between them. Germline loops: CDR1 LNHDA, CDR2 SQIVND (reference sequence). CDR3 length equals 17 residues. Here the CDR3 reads CASSKTQTTPVTGELFF. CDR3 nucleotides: TGTGCCAGTAGTAAGACTCAGACAACTCCCGTGACCGGGGAGCTGTTTTTT.

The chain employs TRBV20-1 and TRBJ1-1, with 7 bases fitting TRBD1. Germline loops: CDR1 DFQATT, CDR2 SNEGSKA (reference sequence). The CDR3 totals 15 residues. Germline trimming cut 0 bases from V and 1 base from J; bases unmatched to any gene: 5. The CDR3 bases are TGCAGTGCTAGAGACGGGTGGGACAGGAACACTGAAGCTTTCTTT. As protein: CSARDGWDRNTEAFF.

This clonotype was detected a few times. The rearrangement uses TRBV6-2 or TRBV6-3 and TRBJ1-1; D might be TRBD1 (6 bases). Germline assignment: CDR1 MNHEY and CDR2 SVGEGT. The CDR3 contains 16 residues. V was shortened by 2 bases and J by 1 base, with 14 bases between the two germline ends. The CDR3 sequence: CASSYEGGASNTEAFF. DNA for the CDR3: TGTGCCAGCAGTTACGAGGGGGGGGCTTCGAACACTGAAGCTTTCTTT.

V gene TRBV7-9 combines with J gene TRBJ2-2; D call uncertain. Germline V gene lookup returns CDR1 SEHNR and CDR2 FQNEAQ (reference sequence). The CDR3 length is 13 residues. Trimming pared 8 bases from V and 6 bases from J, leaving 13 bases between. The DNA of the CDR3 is TGTGCCAGCGTAAACTGGGATCCCGGGGAGCTGTTTTTT. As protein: CASVNWDPGELFF.

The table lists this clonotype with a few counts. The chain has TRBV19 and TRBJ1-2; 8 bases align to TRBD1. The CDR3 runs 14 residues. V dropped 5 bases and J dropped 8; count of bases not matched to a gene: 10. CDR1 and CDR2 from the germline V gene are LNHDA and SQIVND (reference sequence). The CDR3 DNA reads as TGTGCCAGTAGTCTACAGGGGGTACTACGCGGCTACACCTTC. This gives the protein CASSLQGVLRGYTF.

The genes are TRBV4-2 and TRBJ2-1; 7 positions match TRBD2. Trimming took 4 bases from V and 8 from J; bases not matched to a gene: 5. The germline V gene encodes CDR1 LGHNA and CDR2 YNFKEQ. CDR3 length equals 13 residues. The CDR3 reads CASSPPGGDEQFF. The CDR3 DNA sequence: TGTGCCAGCAGCCCCCCGGGGGGAGATGAGCAGTTCTTC.

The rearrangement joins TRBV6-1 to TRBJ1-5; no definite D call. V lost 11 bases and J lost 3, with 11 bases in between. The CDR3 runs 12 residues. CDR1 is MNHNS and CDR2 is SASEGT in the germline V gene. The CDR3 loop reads CAHGQPNQPQHF. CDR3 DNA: TGTGCCCATGGGCAACCCAATCAGCCCCAGCATTTT.

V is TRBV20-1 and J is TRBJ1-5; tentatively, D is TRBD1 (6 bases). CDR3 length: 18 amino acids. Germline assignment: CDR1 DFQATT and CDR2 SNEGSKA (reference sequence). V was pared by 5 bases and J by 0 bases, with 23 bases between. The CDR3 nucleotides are TGCAGTGCTTCCTCGGGACACCGGAACTTTTATAGCAATCAGCCCCAGCATTTT. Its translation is CSASSGHRNFYSNQPQHF.